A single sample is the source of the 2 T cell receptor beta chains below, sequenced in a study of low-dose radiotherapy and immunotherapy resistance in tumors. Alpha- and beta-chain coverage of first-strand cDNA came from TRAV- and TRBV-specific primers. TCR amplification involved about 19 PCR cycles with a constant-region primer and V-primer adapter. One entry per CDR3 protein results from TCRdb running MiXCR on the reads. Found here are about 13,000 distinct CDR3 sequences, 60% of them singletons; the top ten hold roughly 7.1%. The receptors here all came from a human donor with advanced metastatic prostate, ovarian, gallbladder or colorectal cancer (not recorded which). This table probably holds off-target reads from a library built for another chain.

CDR3 in DNA: TGCAGTGCCGACAGTCCTAGCGGGAGCCACGAGCAGTACTTC. As protein: CSADSPSGSHEQYF. The chain links TRBV20-1 to TRBJ2-7, with TRBD2 matching over 10 bases. Trimming cost V 6 bases and J 5 bases; bases outside gene matches: 10. This CDR3 region has 14 residues. Germline CDR1 and CDR2: DFQATT and SNEGSKA (reference sequence).

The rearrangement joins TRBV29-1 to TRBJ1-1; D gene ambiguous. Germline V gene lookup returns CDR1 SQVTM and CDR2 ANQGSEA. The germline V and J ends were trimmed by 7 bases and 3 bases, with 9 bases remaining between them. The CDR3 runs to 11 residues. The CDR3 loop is CSGIRDTEAFF. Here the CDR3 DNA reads TGCAGCGGTATCCGGGACACTGAAGCTTTCTTT.